This note documents a single T cell receptor beta chain sequence. This record comes from a study of blood T cell repertoires in COVID-19. Study-wide background: Material from acute and convalescent COVID-19 was sourced from the United States, Italy and Spain. T cells, B-cell-depleted T cells, or PBMCs provided the cDNA or gDNA that served as material.

Per the germline V gene, CDR1 is LGHDT and CDR2 is YNNKEL (reference sequence). CDR3 size: 15 residues. V was cut by 1 base and J by 6 bases, with 16 bases left in between. Original data processing: Estimation of nucleated cell counts was performed using reference gene primer amplification. The method was immunoSEQ multiplex PCR; TCRdb's version includes in-frame clones alone and lacks a portion of them. That table furnishes V, J and clone size, whereas the DNA furnished D and trimming. The data show about 40,000 clones, about 88% seen once. The V call is TRBV3-1 (or the pseudogene TRBV3-2), the J call TRBJ2-7; D is possibly TRBD1 (5 bases). This TCR came from a man in his fifties in a cohort sampled during active COVID-19. Sequencing was carried out using peripheral blood. In nucleotides, the CDR3 is TGTGCCAGCAGCCAAGCCGTGCAGGGCACGTTCGAGCAGTACTTC. As protein: CASSQAVQGTFEQYF.